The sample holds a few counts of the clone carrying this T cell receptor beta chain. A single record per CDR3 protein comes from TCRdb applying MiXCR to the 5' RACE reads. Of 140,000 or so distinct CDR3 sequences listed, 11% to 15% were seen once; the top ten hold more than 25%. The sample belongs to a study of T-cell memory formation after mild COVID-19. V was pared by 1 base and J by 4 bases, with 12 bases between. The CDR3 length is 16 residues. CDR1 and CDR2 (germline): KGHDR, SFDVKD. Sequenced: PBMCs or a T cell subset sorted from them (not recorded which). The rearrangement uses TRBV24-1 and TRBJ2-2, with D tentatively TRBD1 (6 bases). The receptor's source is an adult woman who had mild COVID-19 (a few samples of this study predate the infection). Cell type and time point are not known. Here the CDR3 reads CATSDFTQGGTGELFF. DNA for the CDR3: TGTGCCACCAGTGATTTTACACAGGGTGGCACCGGGGAGCTGTTTTTT.